The 30 T cell receptor beta chains presented below share a single source sample, sequenced in a study of cytomegalovirus exposure and HLA in healthy donors. 60 Vbeta and 13 Jbeta primers were used in PCR. Data came from immunoSEQ multiplex PCR; TCRdb stores just in-frame clones and leaves some out. The table has 150,000 to 200,000 clones, around 78% seen once. The sample taken for sequencing was PBMCs. These receptors all stem from a woman in her forties in good health and CMV-seronegative.

The CDR3 protein is CASSLDRGTTGELFF. DNA of the CDR3: TGCGCCAGCAGCCTGGACAGGGGAACCACCGGGGAGCTGTTTTTT. This chain connects TRBV5-1 to TRBJ2-2; 9 bases map to TRBD1. V trimming: 4 bases; J trimming: 4 bases; junction bases outside the gene matches: 5. The CDR3 spans 15 residues. Germline-derived CDR1 and CDR2 are SGHRS and YFSETQ.

The V call is TRBV2, the J call TRBJ2-1; 8 nucleotides line up with TRBD2. Unmatched junction bases numbered 5, after V lost 4 bases and J lost 3 bases. Germline values: CDR1 SNHLY, CDR2 FYNNEI. The CDR3 is 15 amino acids. The CDR3 DNA sequence: TGTGCCAGCAGTGGGGCGGGGGGTTACTACAATGAGCAGTTCTTC. Translated: CASSGAGGYYNEQFF.

The chain uses TRBV7-9 and TRBJ1-1; no reliable D call. Trimming removed 1 base at V and 2 bases at J, with 8 bases between. This CDR3 has 14 residues. Germline values: CDR1 SEHNR, CDR2 FQNEAQ (reference sequence). CDR3 in amino acids: CASSLEPGNTEAFF. The CDR3 DNA sequence: TGTGCCAGCAGCTTAGAACCGGGTAACACTGAAGCTTTCTTT.

This sequence joins TRBV5-1 and TRBJ2-3, with TRBD1 matching over 8 bases. The germline gives CDR1 SGHRS, CDR2 YFSETQ. The V gene end was trimmed by 0 bases and the J gene end by 4 bases; junction bases not matched to a gene: 4. The CDR3 totals 15 residues. DNA of the CDR3: TGCGCCAGCAGCTTGGGACAGGGGCGTTCAGATACGCAGTATTTT. This gives the protein CASSLGQGRSDTQYF.

This clone was observed a handful of times. The CDR3 DNA follows: TGTGCCAGCAGTTACGGGACTAGCGGGTTGACGCAGTATTTT. Translated, it gives CASSYGTSGLTQYF. The chain employs TRBV6-5 and TRBJ2-3, with TRBD2 matching over 12 bases. Germline CDR1 and CDR2: MNHEY and SVGAGI. CDR3 length equals 14 residues. With V trimmed by 2 bases and J by 9 bases, 3 bases remained unmatched.

CDR3 in amino acids: CASSGRGGRAMNTEAFF. CDR3 nucleotide sequence: TGTGCCAGCAGCGGAAGAGGGGGTCGGGCGATGAACACTGAAGCTTTCTTT. The chain uses TRBV9 and TRBJ1-1; TRBD1 might be the D (6 bases). Germline CDR1 reads SGDLS; CDR2 reads YYNGEE. V lost 3 bases and J 0 bases, leaving 18 bases between the germline ends. The CDR3 is 17 residues long.

This chain uses TRBV5-1 with TRBJ2-7, with 13 bases matching TRBD2. CDR3 size: 15 residues. Germline V CDR1 and CDR2: SGHRS, YFSETQ. The junction had 2 bases not matched to a gene; V was cut back by 3 bases and J by 2 bases. The CDR3 here is CASSSTSGGAYEQYF. For the CDR3, the DNA is TGCGCCAGCAGCTCCACTAGCGGGGGGGCCTACGAGCAGTACTTC.

The chain uses TRBV9 and TRBJ2-7; TRBD1 agrees at 8 bases. Trimming removed 3 bases from V and 6 bases from J; junction bases left unmatched: 5. CDR1 and CDR2 from the germline V gene are SGDLS and YYNGEE. The CDR3 runs 13 residues. CDR3 protein: CASSGETGAEQYF. In DNA, the CDR3 is TGTGCCAGCAGCGGGGAGACAGGGGCCGAGCAGTACTTC.

The chain employs TRBV5-1 and TRBJ2-7; tentative D call: TRBD1 (6 bases). Germline-derived CDR1 and CDR2 are SGHRS and YFSETQ. The CDR3 sequence is 16 residues long. Deletions cut 6 bases from V and 2 bases from J, with 21 bases between. CDR3 sequence (DNA): TGCGCCAGCACCCATAACCCAGGGGTCGGGGCCTACGAGCAGTACTTC. Translating gives CASTHNPGVGAYEQYF.

The genes are TRBV7-9 and TRBJ1-1, with 8 bases identical to TRBD1. The CDR3 runs 14 residues. Germline lookup yields CDR1 SEHNR and CDR2 FQNEAQ (reference sequence). With V trimmed by 3 bases and J by 0 bases, 0 bases remained unmatched. This chain's CDR3 is CASSLTGVNTEAFF. In nucleotides, the CDR3 is TGTGCCAGCAGCTTGACAGGGGTGAACACTGAAGCTTTCTTT.

The rearrangement links TRBV5-8 to TRBJ1-6; D remains ambiguous. The CDR3 consists of 15 residues. Trimming cost V 0 bases and J 10 bases, with 14 bases left between them. Germline assignment: CDR1 SGHTS and CDR2 YDEGEE. Here the CDR3 reads CASSLAAEGRSPLHF. The CDR3 nucleotides are TGTGCCAGCAGCTTGGCCGCCGAAGGGAGGTCACCCCTCCACTTT. The full variable domain, rest sourced from reference TRBV5-8 and TRBJ1-6, is EAGVTQSPTHLIKTRGQQATLRCSPISGHTSVYWYQQALGLGLQFLLWYDEGEERNRGNFPPRFSGRQFPNYSSELNVNALELEDSALYLCASSLAAEGRSPLHFGNGTRLTVT.

V gene TRBV2 combines with J gene TRBJ2-1, with TRBD1 matching over 9 bases. This CDR3 comprises 15 residues. CDR1 is SNHLY, CDR2 FYNNEI, per germline. V was pared by 8 bases and J by 9 bases, with 14 bases of the junction left unmatched. In nucleotides, the CDR3 is TGTGCCAGCCCCCTTGTAGGACAGGGGACTGGTGAGCAGTTCTTC. Its protein is CASPLVGQGTGEQFF.

The chain joins TRBV14 to TRBJ1-4; a weak D match, TRBD1 (6 bases). The ends were cut back, 4 bases at V and 8 bases at J, with 17 bases in the middle. From germline, CDR1 is SGHDN and CDR2 FVKESK. The CDR3 consists of 15 residues. CDR3 loop: CASSRQQGWNEKLFF. CDR3 in DNA: TGTGCCAGCAGCCGCCAACAGGGCTGGAACGAAAAACTGTTTTTT.

This clone is a singleton in its sample. This chain links TRBV11-2 with TRBJ2-3; D gene unclear. CDR3 size: 14 residues. CDR1 is SGHAT, CDR2 FQNNGV, per germline. The V end lost 3 bases, the J end lost 6 bases, and 13 bases lay between the germline ends. The DNA for the CDR3 is TGTGCCAGCAGCTTCCGATCGAGGTGGGATACGCAGTATTTT. Protein: CASSFRSRWDTQYF.

Concerning this clone: Within the sample, other DNA sequences also encode this same CDR3. The chain carries TRBV5-1 and TRBJ2-5, with TRBD1 identical over 7 bases. Germline trimming cut 2 bases from V and 2 bases from J; bases unmatched to any gene: 0. This CDR3 contains 13 residues. Germline V gene data show CDR1 as SGHRS and CDR2 as YFSETQ. The CDR3 sequence: CASSFRGQETQYF. For the CDR3, the DNA is TGCGCCAGCAGCTTCAGGGGGCAAGAGACCCAGTACTTC.

Of note for this clone: A junction end diverges from the germline sequence, so it may reflect a read error. CDR3 in amino acids: CASSPGTGGTGRF. CDR3 bases: TGTGCCAGTTCCCCTGGGACAGGGGGGACCGGTCGCTTC. The V and J genes are TRBV19 and TRBJ2-4, with TRBD1 matching 11 bases. The CDR3 spans 13 residues. Per germline, CDR1 LNHDA and CDR2 SQIVND (reference sequence). The whole variable domain, remainder taken from reference TRBV19 and TRBJ2-4, is DGGITQSPKYLFRKEGQNVTLSCEQNLNHDAMYWYRQDPGQGLRLIYYSQIVNDFQKGDIAEGYSVSREKKESFPLTVTSAQKNPTAFYLCASSPGTGGTGRFGAGTRLSVL.

The V and J genes are TRBV5-1 and TRBJ2-5, with 11 bases fitting TRBD2. V lost 7 bases and J lost 5; bases outside the gene matches: 7. The CDR3 is made up of 14 amino acids. Germline loops: CDR1 SGHRS, CDR2 YFSETQ. For the CDR3, the DNA is TGCGCCAGCTGCCGACTAGCGGGGACGGAGACCCAGTACTTC. This encodes CASCRLAGTETQYF.

The chain is built from TRBV5-6 and TRBJ2-5; no firm D call. The closer fit of TRBJ2-7 to the DNA end suggests the J call may be wrong. Germline loops: CDR1 SGHDT, CDR2 YYEEEE. There are 10 residues in the CDR3. The chain's CDR3 is CASSSYEQYF. The CDR3, as DNA: TGTGCCAGCAGCTCCTACGAGCAGTACTTC.

The chain uses TRBV27 and TRBJ2-5; 7 bases agree with TRBD2. The CDR3 loop spans 14 amino acids. Germline V gives CDR1 MNHEY, CDR2 SMNVEV (reference sequence). The V gene end was trimmed by 5 bases and the J gene end by 5 bases; junction bases not matched to a gene: 8. Here the CDR3 reads CASSPWGGVETQYF. The CDR3 coding sequence is TGTGCCAGCAGTCCATGGGGGGGAGTTGAGACCCAGTACTTC.

To note about this clone: Other DNA sequences in the same sample also yield this CDR3. This sequence joins TRBV7-8 and TRBJ1-1, with D unclear. The CDR3 totals 17 residues. With 5 bases removed from V and 2 bases from J, the gap between germline ends came to 21 bases. Germline CDR1 reads SGHVS; CDR2 reads FQNEAQ. The CDR3 sequence is CASSPKVPLRVNTEAFF. CDR3 bases: TGTGCCAGCAGCCCTAAGGTCCCCCTCCGGGTCAACACTGAAGCTTTCTTT.

The gene calls are TRBV5-5 and TRBJ2-7; 7 bases match TRBD1. The CDR3 totals 16 residues. Trimming removed 0 bases from V and 7 bases from J; junction bases left unmatched: 13. Germline CDR1 SGHKS, CDR2 YYEKEE (reference sequence). The CDR3 DNA follows: TGTGCCAGCAGCTTGGTCCTCGGACAGGTTCGAGGGGAGCAGTACTTC. It specifies CASSLVLGQVRGEQYF.

This sequence joins TRBV6-5 and TRBJ2-1; D unresolved. The CDR3 is 12 amino acids. The V gene lost 4 bases and the J gene lost 9 bases, with 10 bases spanning the gap. The germline V gene encodes CDR1 MNHEY and CDR2 SVGAGI. The CDR3 DNA is TGTGCCAGCAGTTCTTGGTCGGGTGAGCAGTTCTTC. Protein sequence: CASSSWSGEQFF.

V usage is TRBV9 and J usage is TRBJ2-7; D possibly corresponds to TRBD1 (5 bases). The CDR3 length is 15 residues. Trimming removed 0 bases at V and 2 bases at J, with 12 bases between. Germline V gene data show CDR1 as SGDLS and CDR2 as YYNGEE. CDR3 coding DNA: TGTGCCAGCAGCGTAGCAAGTCAGGGCCCCTACGAGCAGTACTTC. This gives the protein CASSVASQGPYEQYF.

V is TRBV2 and J is TRBJ1-1, with D maybe TRBD1 (5 bases). This CDR3 has 16 residues. Germline assignment: CDR1 SNHLY and CDR2 FYNNEI. Trimming stripped 1 base from V and 0 bases from J, with 12 bases between. The CDR3 sequence: CASSEEAGQLNTEAFF. The CDR3 DNA reads as TGTGCCAGCAGTGAAGAAGCAGGGCAGCTGAACACTGAAGCTTTCTTT. Full variable domain (missing parts from reference TRBV2 and TRBJ1-1): EPEVTQTPSHQVTQMGQEVILRCVPISNHLYFYWYRQILGQKVEFLVSFYNNEISEKSEIFDDQFSVERPDGSNFTLKIRSTKLEDSAMYFCASSEEAGQLNTEAFFGQGTRLTVV.

The chain links TRBV15 to TRBJ2-2, with 8 bases lining up with TRBD2. CDR3 length equals 19 residues. CDR1 LNHNV and CDR2 YYDKDF come from the germline V gene (reference sequence). The V and J ends lost 0 bases and 4 bases, in that order; junction bases with no gene match: 13. CDR3 coding DNA: TGTGCCACCAGCAGAGATCAGGGACTAGAGCCGGATAGCACCGGGGAGCTGTTTTTT. Its protein product is CATSRDQGLEPDSTGELFF.

The chain couples TRBV28 to TRBJ1-3; 7 bases are a match to TRBD1. Germline loops: CDR1 MDHEN, CDR2 SYDVKM. The trim removed 7 bases at V and 2 bases at J, leaving 8 bases unmatched. The CDR3 loop spans 15 amino acids. In nucleotides, the CDR3 is TGTGCCAGCACCGGCCCGACAGGGACTGGAAACACCATATATTTT. Protein: CASTGPTGTGNTIYF.

The J gene is TRBJ2-1, the V gene TRBV2; possibly TRBD2 for D (7 bases). The germline CDR1 and CDR2 sequences are SNHLY and FYNNEI. The CDR3 is made up of 13 amino acids. V lost 6 bases to trimming and J lost 8 bases, with 14 bases between them. The CDR3 DNA sequence: TGTGCCAGCAGAGCCGGGGGGCGGGATGAGCAGTTCTTC. Protein sequence: CASRAGGRDEQFF.

V usage is TRBV11-1 and J usage is TRBJ2-7, with 8 bases fitting TRBD2. CDR1 is SGHAT and CDR2 is FQDESV in the germline V gene (reference sequence). V was clipped by 4 bases and J by 6 bases; unmatched bases: 14. The CDR3 covers 16 residues. The CDR3 sequence is CASSSRAGAHSFEQYF. CDR3 nucleotide sequence: TGTGCCAGCAGCTCGCGAGCGGGAGCCCACAGTTTCGAGCAGTACTTC. The full variable domain, in which reference TRBV11-1 and TRBJ2-7 provide the parts outside the CDR3, is EAEVAQSPRYKITEKSQAVAFWCDPISGHATLYWYRQILGQGPELLVQFQDESVVDDSQLPKDRFSAERLKGVDSTLKIQPAELGDSAMYLCASSSRAGAHSFEQYFGPGTRLTVT.

The rearrangement links TRBV7-9 to TRBJ2-7; a weak D match, TRBD1 (5 bases). CDR3 size: 14 residues. Trimming cost V 0 bases and J 2 bases, with 8 bases left between them. Germline V CDR1 and CDR2: SEHNR, FQNEAQ (reference sequence). The CDR3 DNA follows: TGTGCCAGCAGCTTAGCCAGGGTCCCCTACGAGCAGTACTTC. It specifies CASSLARVPYEQYF.

The J gene is TRBJ2-4, the V gene TRBV2; D is ambiguous. With 2 bases removed from V and 1 base from J, the gap between germline ends came to 12 bases. Germline CDR1 reads SNHLY; CDR2 reads FYNNEI. The CDR3 is 16 residues long. The CDR3 loop is CASSERIVQAKNIQYF. The CDR3 DNA reads TGTGCCAGCAGTGAAAGGATCGTACAGGCCAAAAACATTCAGTACTTC.